These 32 T cell receptor beta chains share one sample of origin, sequenced in a study of T-cell reconstitution after alpha-beta-depleted transplantation in children. For TCRbeta, the library was prepared with unique molecular identifiers. One entry per CDR3 protein results from TCRdb running MiXCR on the PCR reads. The data contain approximately 240,000 distinct CDR3 sequences, roughly 10% of them singletons. Sequences were derived from PBMCs from the stem cell graft donor, sampled from the stem cell graft. These receptors came from a human donor who donated a stem cell graft to a child with acute lymphoblastic leukemia.

The chain employs TRBV18 and TRBJ1-1; D is uncertain. In germline, CDR1 is KGHSH, CDR2 LQKENI. The CDR3 has 12 amino acids. V was clipped by 0 bases and J by 7 bases, with 6 bases between them. CDR3 in amino acids: CASSPPQSEAFF. For the CDR3, the DNA is TGTGCCAGCTCACCACCGCAGAGTGAAGCTTTCTTT. The full variable domain, completed using reference TRBV18 and TRBJ1-1, is NAGVMQNPRHLVRRRGQEARLRCSPMKGHSHVYWYRQLPEEGLKFMVYLQKENIIDESGMPKERFSAEFPKEGPSILRIQQVVRGDSAAYFCASSPPQSEAFFGQGTRLTVV.

The chain couples TRBV9 to TRBJ2-1; TRBD1 might be the D (5 bases). There are 21 residues in the CDR3. Germline-derived CDR1 and CDR2 are SGDLS and YYNGEE. Trimming cost V 2 bases and J 4 bases, with 31 bases left between them. The CDR3 DNA follows: TGTGCCAGCAGCGTCCCGCAGTCTGAGATGGGGCTCCGAGACCATTACAATGAGCAGTTCTTC. It codes for CASSVPQSEMGLRDHYNEQFF.

The rearrangement links TRBV5-1 to TRBJ1-6, with TRBD1 as a possible D gene (5 bases). The V end lost 5 bases, the J end lost 8 bases, and 17 bases lay between the germline ends. Germline V CDR1 and CDR2: SGHRS, YFSETQ. This CDR3 is 15 amino acids long. DNA of the CDR3: TGCGCCAGCAGACCGGGGACGGGAACGGATTCACCCCTCCACTTT. Protein: CASRPGTGTDSPLHF.

This clonotype was counted at least ten times. The DNA for the CDR3 is TGTGCCAGCAGCCAAGATCTGGACAGCTCCTACGAGCAGTACTTC. Translating it yields CASSQDLDSSYEQYF. The genes are TRBV3-1 and TRBJ2-7, with D possibly matching TRBD1 (6 bases). Germline CDR1 LGHDT, CDR2 YNNKEL (reference sequence). The germline V and J ends were trimmed by 0 bases and 0 bases, with 9 bases remaining between them. The CDR3 totals 15 residues.

This clonotype was recorded many times. V is TRBV29-1 and J is TRBJ2-1; 8 bases are shared with TRBD1. The germline CDR1 and CDR2 sequences are SQVTM and ANQGSEA. The CDR3 has 15 amino acids. The ends lost 3 bases at V and 5 bases at J; junction bases unmatched: 9. For the CDR3, the DNA is TGCAGCGTTGATCACCCGGGACAGGCCGACAATGAGCAGTTCTTC. Its protein is CSVDHPGQADNEQFF.

The CDR3 nucleotides read TGCGCCAGCATTAGGACAGGGTCCTACGAGCAGTACTTC. It codes for CASIRTGSYEQYF. The chain recombines TRBV10-1 with TRBJ2-7; 8 nucleotides line up with TRBD1. Germline CDR1 reads WNHNN; CDR2 reads SYGVQD (reference sequence). The length of the CDR3 is 13 residues. V shed 7 bases, J shed 1 base, and the junction held 3 bases outside the gene matches.

J is TRBJ2-3 and V is TRBV9, with TRBD2 as a possible D gene (6 bases). Germline-derived CDR1 and CDR2 are SGDLS and YYNGEE. Trimming shortened V by 3 bases and J by 0 bases, and 11 bases separated the two germline ends. The CDR3 is 15 residues long. Here the CDR3 DNA reads TGTGCCAGCAGCGCCGGGACTGCTAGCACAGATACGCAGTATTTT. This codes for CASSAGTASTDTQYF.

The chain couples TRBV11-2 to TRBJ2-2; 10 positions agree with TRBD2. The junction had 10 bases not matched to a gene; V was cut back by 5 bases and J by 4 bases. Per the germline V gene, CDR1 is SGHAT and CDR2 is FQNNGV. The CDR3 spans 17 residues. The CDR3 loop reads CASSTSAGGPSTGELFF. CDR3 nucleotide sequence: TGTGCCAGCAGCACTTCAGCGGGGGGGCCGTCCACCGGGGAGCTGTTTTTT.

This rearrangement joins TRBV27 to TRBJ2-1; D possibly uses TRBD1 or TRBD2 (6 bases each). V was shortened by 8 bases and J by 9 bases, with 17 bases between the two germline ends. Germline CDR1 is MNHEY and CDR2 is SMNVEV (reference sequence). The CDR3 is 13 residues long. The CDR3 sequence is CASGSGAGSEQFF. CDR3 in DNA: TGTGCCAGCGGGTCAGGGGCGGGGAGTGAGCAGTTCTTC.

This clonotype was counted a few times. The J gene is TRBJ1-1, the V gene TRBV27; tentatively, D is TRBD1 (6 bases). The V end lost 3 bases, the J end lost 6 bases, and 14 bases lay between the germline ends. This CDR3 contains 14 residues. Germline CDR1 MNHEY, CDR2 SMNVEV (reference sequence). CDR3 in DNA: TGTGCCAGCAGTTTGGTTGGGACACGGTCTGAAGCTTTCTTT. Translation gives CASSLVGTRSEAFF.

For this clonotype: One base away lies a much larger clone, so this may be a sequencing read error. The CDR3 does not end in the conserved phenylalanine or tryptophan, so this is likely a read error. The chain has TRBV13 and TRBJ1-2, with TRBD1 matching over 7 bases. Trimming cost V 4 bases and J 3 bases; bases outside gene matches: 5. Per the germline V gene, CDR1 is PRHDT and CDR2 is FYEKMQ (reference sequence). This CDR3 is built from 14 residues. The DNA of the CDR3 is TGTGCCAGCAGCTCTCAACAGGGGTACTATGGCTACACCTAC. This sequence encodes CASSSQQGYYGYTY.

This clonotype was detected many times. The CDR3 loop is CASSSETGRIYGYTF. The CDR3, as DNA: TGCGCCAGCTCCTCGGAGACAGGGAGGATCTATGGCTACACCTTC. This chain joins TRBV5-1 and TRBJ1-2; TRBD1 matches 7 bases. Germline CDR1 is SGHRS and CDR2 is YFSETQ. J gave up 4 bases and V 7 bases, and 13 bases lay outside the gene matches. This CDR3 contains 15 residues.

This clonotype appeared a few times. This chain links TRBV29-1 with TRBJ2-7, with D tentatively TRBD1 (5 bases). The CDR3 loop spans 15 amino acids. Trimming cost V 0 bases and J 5 bases, with 17 bases left between them. CDR1 is SQVTM, CDR2 ANQGSEA, per germline. The CDR3 spells CSVEDGSMTVDEQYF. CDR3 bases: TGCAGCGTTGAAGACGGAAGTATGACAGTTGACGAGCAGTACTTC.

This clonotype appeared many times. V and J are TRBV6-1 and TRBJ1-2, with 10 bases fitting TRBD1. From germline, CDR1 is MNHNS and CDR2 SASEGT. The CDR3 totals 13 residues. Unmatched junction bases numbered 4, after V lost 10 bases and J lost 2 bases. The DNA for the CDR3 is TGTGCCACGACAGGGGGCGGCAACTATGGCTACACCTTC. Its protein is CATTGGGNYGYTF.

The chain is built from TRBV29-1 and TRBJ1-5, with D unresolved. This CDR3 contains 13 residues. Germline V gives CDR1 SQVTM, CDR2 ANQGSEA. V lost 2 bases, J lost 2 bases, and 7 bases lay in between. The CDR3 nucleotides are TGCAGCGTTGAAATGGGAGGCAATCAGCCCCAGCATTTT. It yields the protein CSVEMGGNQPQHF.

This clonotype was found a few times. The V gene is TRBV5-1, the J gene TRBJ1-2, with 10 bases lining up with TRBD1. V shed 0 bases, J shed 3 bases, and the junction held 8 bases outside the gene matches. The CDR3 has 17 residues. CDR1 SGHRS and CDR2 YFSETQ come from the germline V gene. Written as DNA, the CDR3 is TGCGCCAGCAGCTTGGCCGCCGGGACAGGGGTTCACTATGGCTACACCTTC. As protein: CASSLAAGTGVHYGYTF.

This clonotype was picked up a small number of times. The chain recombines TRBV29-1 with TRBJ1-6; D is ambiguous. CDR1 is SQVTM, CDR2 ANQGSEA, per germline. CDR3 size: 13 residues. V was clipped by 5 bases and J by 4 bases, with 9 bases between them. CDR3: CSVIGQYNSPLHF. CDR3 DNA sequence: TGCAGCGTTATAGGCCAGTATAATTCACCCCTCCACTTT.

The rearrangement links TRBV5-1 to TRBJ1-2; D might be TRBD1 (5 bases). In germline, CDR1 is SGHRS, CDR2 YFSETQ. This CDR3 comprises 14 residues. The V end was cut by 0 bases, the J end by 6 bases, with 12 bases between. The CDR3 region is CASSLALEGHGYTF. CDR3 coding DNA: TGCGCCAGCAGCTTGGCCTTGGAGGGACATGGCTACACCTTC.

This clonotype was counted only a few times. The V gene is TRBV7-9, the J gene TRBJ2-1; D is ambiguous. This CDR3 has 17 amino acids. CDR1 is SEHNR and CDR2 is FQNEAQ in the germline V gene (reference sequence). V was pared by 5 bases and J by 0 bases, with 17 bases between. CDR3 coding DNA: TGTGCCAGCAGCCCCCCTCTCAGGTCCAGCTCCTACAATGAGCAGTTCTTC. This codes for CASSPPLRSSSYNEQFF.

The chain links TRBV27 to TRBJ2-3; 7 bases fit TRBD2. V lost 6 bases and J lost 1; bases outside the gene matches: 7. The germline CDR1 and CDR2 sequences are MNHEY and SMNVEV (reference sequence). This CDR3 region has 15 residues. CDR3 loop: CASSPSGAGTDTQYF. CDR3 DNA sequence: TGTGCCAGCAGCCCCAGCGGGGCCGGCACAGATACGCAGTATTTT.

The genes are TRBV7-9 and TRBJ1-2; possible D gene TRBD1, 5 bases. Trimming removed 0 bases from V and 6 bases from J, with 14 bases in between. The CDR3 contains 15 residues. Germline V CDR1 and CDR2: SEHNR, FQNEAQ (reference sequence). This CDR3 is CASSLATAGSHGYTF. For the CDR3, the DNA is TGTGCCAGCAGCTTAGCGACGGCAGGGAGCCATGGCTACACCTTC.

There are a few counts of this clonotype. The chain links TRBV6-5 to TRBJ1-1; D is undetermined. The CDR3 length is 11 residues. V was shortened by 2 bases and J by 6 bases, with 4 bases between the two germline ends. CDR1 MNHEY and CDR2 SVGAGI come from the germline V gene. CDR3 coding DNA: TGTGCCAGCAGTTACGAGTCTGAAGCTTTCTTT. The encoded protein is CASSYESEAFF.

This chain joins TRBV5-1 and TRBJ2-2; D remains unclear. Germline V gene data show CDR1 as SGHRS and CDR2 as YFSETQ. This CDR3 region has 15 residues. The germline V and J ends were trimmed by 4 bases and 1 base, with 11 bases remaining between them. The CDR3 coding sequence is TGCGCCAGCAGCCCAATCGACTGGAACACCGGGGAGCTGTTTTTT. Translating gives CASSPIDWNTGELFF.

The rearrangement uses TRBV7-2 and TRBJ1-3; D is undetermined. The germline V and J ends were trimmed by 1 base and 4 bases, with 14 bases remaining between them. CDR3 length equals 16 residues. The germline V gene encodes CDR1 SGHTA and CDR2 FQGNSA. CDR3 sequence: CASSLGGYSRGNTIYF. The DNA of the CDR3 is TGTGCCAGCAGCTTAGGCGGCTATTCGAGGGGAAACACCATATATTTT.

The V gene is TRBV11-1, the J gene TRBJ1-1; maybe TRBD1 (6 bases). The V end was cut by 0 bases, the J end by 2 bases, with 19 bases between. Germline-derived CDR1 and CDR2 are SGHAT and FQDESV (reference sequence). CDR3 size: 18 residues. The CDR3 DNA sequence: TGTGCCAGCAGCTTAGCTTGGGAGGTTAGGACAGCCAACACTGAAGCTTTCTTT. It codes for CASSLAWEVRTANTEAFF.

The J gene is TRBJ2-5, the V gene TRBV5-1; D not certain. The CDR3 runs 15 residues. Trimming cost V 1 base and J 1 base, with 11 bases left between them. Germline loops: CDR1 SGHRS, CDR2 YFSETQ. This CDR3 is CASSLSNGPQETQYF. Written as DNA, the CDR3 is TGCGCCAGCAGCTTGTCGAACGGACCCCAAGAGACCCAGTACTTC.

The CDR3 DNA follows: TGTGCCAGCAGCCCCGACACGGCTTACAGCGGCTACACCTTC. Its protein is CASSPDTAYSGYTF. The V call is TRBV7-2, the J call TRBJ1-2; D uncertain. This CDR3 is 14 amino acids long. The germline V and J ends were trimmed by 5 bases and 8 bases, with 18 bases remaining between them. Looked up from germline, CDR1 is SGHTA and CDR2 is FQGNSA.

This clonotype was detected a few times. This chain connects TRBV18 to TRBJ1-2, with TRBD1 identical over 7 bases. CDR3 size: 15 residues. Germline CDR1 reads KGHSH; CDR2 reads LQKENI. The junction had 4 bases not matched to a gene; V was cut back by 1 base and J by 2 bases. In DNA, the CDR3 is TGTGCCAGCTCACCACTAACAGGGGAGAACTATGGCTACACCTTC. Protein sequence: CASSPLTGENYGYTF.

V is TRBV5-1 and J is TRBJ2-1; TRBD1 or TRBD2 may be the D gene (7 bases each). Trimming left V 4 bases short and J 5 bases short, with 13 bases between. The CDR3 covers 14 residues. Germline assignment: CDR1 SGHRS and CDR2 YFSETQ. CDR3 nucleotides: TGCGCCAGCAGCGGGGGGGACAGAAACAATGAGCAGTTCTTC. Residues: CASSGGDRNNEQFF.

CDR3 bases: TGTGCCAGCAACCCGACTAGCCGGAACACCGGGGAGCTGTTTTTT. It yields the protein CASNPTSRNTGELFF. The V call is TRBV3-1, the J call TRBJ2-2; TRBD2 agrees at 7 bases. Germline V gives CDR1 LGHDT, CDR2 YNNKEL (reference sequence). J gave up 1 base and V 7 bases, and 6 bases lay outside the gene matches. The CDR3 loop spans 15 amino acids.

This clonotype was found a few times. The chain employs TRBV20-1 and TRBJ1-3; D not certain. Germline V CDR1 and CDR2: DFQATT, SNEGSKA (reference sequence). The CDR3 runs to 13 residues. V was cut by 6 bases and J by 0 bases, with 9 bases left in between. The CDR3 spells CSARTVSGNTIYF. The CDR3, as DNA: TGCAGTGCGAGGACGGTCTCTGGAAACACCATATATTTT.

This clonotype was counted at least ten times. This sequence joins TRBV20-1 and TRBJ1-5, with 8 bases aligning to TRBD1. There are 13 residues in the CDR3. Germline V CDR1 and CDR2: DFQATT, SNEGSKA (reference sequence). The V and J ends lost 3 bases and 3 bases, in that order; junction bases with no gene match: 1. The DNA for the CDR3 is TGCAGTGCTAGGGGACAGGTCAATCAGCCCCAGCATTTT. Its protein is CSARGQVNQPQHF.